The 10 T cell receptor beta chains reported below all come from one sample, sequenced in a study of regulatory T cells in long-lasting Graves disease. As for time point: newly diagnosed GD, antithyroid drugs for less than 3 months. PBMC-extracted RNA yielded the TCR library. Building of the TCR beta libraries involved iRepertoire HTBI primers and Arm-PCR of CDR3 regions. TCRdb analysed the multiplex PCR reads with MiXCR anew, one entry per CDR3 protein. The repertoire consists of about 350,000 distinct CDR3 sequences, with 15% to 20% occurring once and the leading ten covering 20% to 25%. These same data were also listed under a study on T cells in Graves' hyperthyroidism and ophthalmopathy.

This specimen was peripheral blood mononuclear cells (PBMCs), taken at new diagnosis, from a patient treated with antithyroid drugs. All receptors derive from a woman younger than 30 with Graves disease.

This clonotype was seen repeatedly, ten times or more. The chain joins TRBV7-8 to TRBJ2-5; 10 nucleotides agree with TRBD2. Germline CDR1 SGHVS, CDR2 FQNEAQ. The CDR3 has 15 residues. With 4 bases clipped from V and 1 base from J, the junction kept 3 bases outside the gene matches. The CDR3 DNA sequence: TGTGCCAGCAGCTCGGGACTAGCGCTCCAAGAGACCCAGTACTTC. This gives the protein CASSSGLALQETQYF.

The chain has TRBV25-1 and TRBJ2-2; a weak D match, TRBD1 (6 bases). V lost 3 bases, J lost 4 bases, and 12 bases lay in between. CDR1 MGHDK and CDR2 SYGVNS come from the germline V gene. The CDR3 spans 15 residues. CDR3 region: CASSDRTVSTGELFF. The CDR3 bases are TGTGCCAGCAGTGATAGGACAGTTTCCACCGGGGAGCTGTTTTTT.

The chain employs TRBV5-1 and TRBJ1-2; TRBD1 agrees at 8 bases. This CDR3 contains 16 residues. Unmatched junction bases numbered 12, after V lost 3 bases and J lost 5 bases. Germline lookup yields CDR1 SGHRS and CDR2 YFSETQ. The CDR3 DNA follows: TGCGCCAGCAGCTCTGGACAGGGAAGGCCTCCATATGGCTACACCTTC. It specifies CASSSGQGRPPYGYTF.

This clonotype was counted at least ten times. V and J are TRBV7-3 and TRBJ2-1; 8 nucleotides match TRBD2. Germline loops: CDR1 SGHTA, CDR2 FQGTGA. V lost 8 bases, J lost 5 bases, and 11 bases stayed unmatched. The CDR3 totals 15 residues. CDR3 DNA sequence: TGTGCCAGCGGGCACGGGGGGGACTTTAACAATGAGCAGTTCTTC. Protein sequence: CASGHGGDFNNEQFF. Using reference TRBV7-3 and TRBJ2-1 for the parts outside the CDR3, the full variable domain is GAGVSQTPSNKVTEKGKYVELRCDPISGHTALYWYRQSLGQGPEFLIYFQGTGAADDSGLPNDRFFAVRPEGSVSTLKIQRTERGDSAVYLCASGHGGDFNNEQFFGPGTRLTVL.

In its sample, this clonotype was seen many times. This sequence joins TRBV7-2 and TRBJ1-1; 10 bases fit TRBD1. The CDR3 extends over 14 amino acids. Germline CDR1 and CDR2: SGHTA and FQGNSA. V shed 5 bases, J shed 5 bases, and the junction held 5 bases outside the gene matches. CDR3 region: CASSQDRGRTEAFF. Written as DNA, the CDR3 is TGTGCCAGCAGCCAGGACAGGGGGAGAACTGAAGCTTTCTTT.

This clonotype was detected many times. This chain connects TRBV20-1 to TRBJ2-7, with TRBD2 matching 8 bases. Germline V gives CDR1 DFQATT, CDR2 SNEGSKA (reference sequence). The ends lost 6 bases at V and 1 base at J; junction bases unmatched: 11. The CDR3 totals 15 residues. The CDR3 region has the DNA TGCAGTGCAGAAAAGAGCGGGAGTTCGTCCTACGAGCAGTACTTC. Its translation: CSAEKSGSSSYEQYF.

This clonotype was found a few times. This chain links TRBV7-2 with TRBJ1-2, with a tentative D call TRBD1 (6 bases). Germline CDR1 reads SGHTA; CDR2 reads FQGNSA. V shed 8 bases and J shed 7 bases, with 20 bases lying between them. The CDR3 length is 14 residues. Here the CDR3 reads CASPPLTQGPGYTF. The DNA of the CDR3 is TGTGCCAGCCCACCCCTGACACAGGGTCCTGGCTACACCTTC.

This clonotype was detected many times. This chain joins TRBV7-6 and TRBJ2-1; D is ambiguous. The CDR3 is 15 residues long. From germline, CDR1 is SGHVS and CDR2 FNYEAQ. V shed 5 bases and J shed 3 bases, with 14 bases lying between them. CDR3 region: CASSLFDSLYNEQFF. CDR3 coding DNA: TGTGCCAGCAGCCTCTTTGATAGCCTCTACAATGAGCAGTTCTTC.

This clonotype came up many times. The genes are TRBV20-1 and TRBJ2-5; tentative D call: TRBD1 (6 bases). Looked up from germline, CDR1 is DFQATT and CDR2 is SNEGSKA (reference sequence). The CDR3 contains 16 residues. V dropped 2 bases and J dropped 5 bases, with 21 bases sitting between them. The CDR3 DNA follows: TGCAGTGCTAGACCCCTAGGGCAGGGGCCTCAGGAGACCCAGTACTTC. It specifies CSARPLGQGPQETQYF.

The chain recombines TRBV4-1 with TRBJ2-5; 7 bases line up with TRBD1. The DNA end lines up better with TRBJ2-1; the J call may be wrong. The CDR3 contains 17 residues. Germline V gene sequence: CDR1 MGHRA, CDR2 YSYEKL. The chain's CDR3 is CASSPLDRAFEGNEQFF. Here the CDR3 DNA reads TGCGCCAGCAGCCCACTAGACAGGGCCTTTGAAGGTAATGAGCAGTTCTTC.